Described below is a single T cell receptor (beta chain) sequence and its context. The data originate from a study of technical replicates of blood from several donors. The CDR3 length is 14 residues. Germline V gene lookup returns CDR1 SGHVS and CDR2 FQNEAQ. V was pared by 6 bases and J by 5 bases, with 6 bases of the junction left unmatched. The table came from immunoSEQ multiplex PCR; TCRdb's copy has only in-frame clones and leaves some out. The sample has about 73,000 clones, more than 85% seen once. V gene TRBV7-8 combines with J gene TRBJ1-1; TRBD1 aligns across 10 bases. The material sequenced was PBMCs. The receptor's source is a human donor in good health. Some clones in this sample may be carry-over from other donors' samples. The CDR3 coding sequence is TGTGCCAGCAGAACGGACAGGGGGGTTACTGAAGCTTTCTTT. Encoded protein: CASRTDRGVTEAFF.